This T cell receptor beta chain was profiled in a study of blood T cell repertoires in COVID-19. Across the study: Nucleic acid was either cDNA or gDNA, and it came from T cells, B-cell-depleted T cells, or PBMCs.

As handled by the study authors: It was from reference gene primer amplification that nucleated cell counts were estimated. Data came from immunoSEQ multiplex PCR; TCRdb stores just in-frame clones and leaves some out. The V and J calls and clone size were taken over from that table, and D and trimming were inferred from the DNA. The top ten hold over 2.5% of the sample, which has 150,000 to 200,000 clones, 80% to 85% seen once. Germline V gene data show CDR1 as LNHDA and CDR2 as SQIVND (reference sequence). The CDR3 is made up of 14 amino acids. V was cut by 3 bases and J by 3 bases, with 9 bases left in between.

The sample taken for sequencing was peripheral blood. The receptor was derived from a human donor with acute or convalescent COVID-19. The donor label of this sample is uncertain. This chain links TRBV19 with TRBJ2-1, with D maybe TRBD1 (5 bases). The CDR3, as DNA: TGTGCCAGTAGTATGGGGCAGGGCTACAATGAGCAGTTCTTC. It specifies CASSMGQGYNEQFF.